This T cell receptor (beta chain) is from a study of blood T cell repertoires in COVID-19. Study overall: The United States, Italy and Spain were the sources of the acute and convalescent COVID-19 samples. T cells, B-cell-depleted T cells, or PBMCs provided the cDNA or gDNA that served as material.

This CDR3 is built from 16 residues. The ends were cut back, 4 bases at V and 4 bases at J, with 18 bases in the middle. Germline V gene data show CDR1 as SGHNT and CDR2 as YYREEE (reference sequence). This clone has only one observation. The authors' processing: How many nucleated cells were present was estimated from reference gene primer amplification. Profiled with immunoSEQ multiplex PCR; TCRdb holds only in-frame clones, not every one. From that table come the V and J calls and clone size; the DNA was used to work out D and trimming. Of about 71,000 clones in the sample, around 80% are singletons; the top ten hold roughly an eighth.

Sequenced sample: peripheral blood. J is TRBJ2-1 and V is TRBV5-4; D possibly matches TRBD1 or TRBD2 (6 bases each). The source is a woman older than 75 with acute or convalescent COVID-19. The CDR3: CASSVGGLLIYNEQFF. The CDR3 region has the DNA TGTGCCAGCAGCGTGGGGGGCCTCTTGATTTACAATGAGCAGTTCTTC.